The present entry profiles one TCR beta chain with its context. Its antigen is not known. Germline assignment: CDR1 SNHLY and CDR2 FYNNEI. With 4 bases removed from V and 7 bases from J, the gap between germline ends came to 5 bases. The length of the CDR3 is 11 residues. The sample is drawn from a study of OX40 agonist ivuxolimab in advanced cancers. Across the whole study: Patient treatment consisted of intravenous ivuxolimab administration every 2 weeks at 0.01 to 10 mg/kg. Study findings and constraints: Part of the nonresponder group also had normalized T-cell clonal expansion that was low.

Using immunoSEQ multiplex PCR, the repertoire was profiled, and TCRdb retains in-frame clones only, with some absent. The table has under 65,000 clones, 91% seen once. The TCR sequence derives from an adult with an advanced solid tumor such as melanoma, head and neck, liver or kidney cancer. The material sequenced was CD4+ or CD8+ T cells sorted from blood, taken in a trial of the OX40 agonist ivuxolimab. The rearrangement uses TRBV2 and TRBJ2-1; the D is unclear. The CDR3 loop is CASSGYNEQFF. CDR3 nucleotide sequence: TGTGCCAGCAGTGGATATAATGAGCAGTTCTTC.